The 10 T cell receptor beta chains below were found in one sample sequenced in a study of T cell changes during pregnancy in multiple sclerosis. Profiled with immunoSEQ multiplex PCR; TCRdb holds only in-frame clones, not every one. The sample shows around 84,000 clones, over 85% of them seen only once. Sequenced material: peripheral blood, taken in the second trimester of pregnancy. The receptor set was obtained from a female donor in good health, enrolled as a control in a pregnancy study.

CDR3 amino acids: CASSVARENPLYEQYF. The CDR3 nucleotides are TGTGCCAGCAGCGTAGCTAGGGAGAACCCTCTCTACGAGCAGTACTTC. The genes are TRBV9 and TRBJ2-7; weak D call: TRBD2 (5 bases). V shed 0 bases and J shed 3 bases, with 16 bases lying between them. Germline lookup yields CDR1 SGDLS and CDR2 YYNGEE. The CDR3 extends over 16 amino acids.

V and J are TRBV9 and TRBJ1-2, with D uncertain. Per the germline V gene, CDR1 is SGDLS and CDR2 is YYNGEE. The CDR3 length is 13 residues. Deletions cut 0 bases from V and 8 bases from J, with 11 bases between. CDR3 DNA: TGTGCCAGCAGCGTAGGGGCAGGCCGCGGCTACACCTTC. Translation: CASSVGAGRGYTF.

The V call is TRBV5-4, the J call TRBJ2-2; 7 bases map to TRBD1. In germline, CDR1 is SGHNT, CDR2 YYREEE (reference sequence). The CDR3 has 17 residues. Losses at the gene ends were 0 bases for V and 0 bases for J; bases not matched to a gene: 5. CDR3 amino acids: CASSLGPGTANTGELFF. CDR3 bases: TGTGCCAGCAGCTTGGGCCCCGGGACAGCGAACACCGGGGAGCTGTTTTTT.

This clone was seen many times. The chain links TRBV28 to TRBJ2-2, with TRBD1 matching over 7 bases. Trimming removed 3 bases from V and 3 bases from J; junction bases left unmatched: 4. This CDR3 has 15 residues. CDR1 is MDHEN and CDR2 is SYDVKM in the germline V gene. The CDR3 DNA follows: TGTGCCAGCAGTTTGGGAGACAGGGACACCGGGGAGCTGTTTTTT. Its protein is CASSLGDRDTGELFF.

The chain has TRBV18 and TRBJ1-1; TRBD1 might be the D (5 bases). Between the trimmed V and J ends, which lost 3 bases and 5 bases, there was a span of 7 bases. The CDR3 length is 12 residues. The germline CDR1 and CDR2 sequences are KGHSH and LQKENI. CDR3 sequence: CASSPKGTEAFF. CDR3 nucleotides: TGTGCCAGCTCACCGAAGGGGACTGAAGCTTTCTTT.

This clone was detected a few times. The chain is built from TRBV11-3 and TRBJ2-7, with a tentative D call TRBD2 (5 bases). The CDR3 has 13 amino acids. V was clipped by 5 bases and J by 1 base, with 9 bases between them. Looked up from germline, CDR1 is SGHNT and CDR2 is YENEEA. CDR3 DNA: TGTGCCAGCAGCCTCCGGGGTTCCTACGAGCAGTACTTC. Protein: CASSLRGSYEQYF.

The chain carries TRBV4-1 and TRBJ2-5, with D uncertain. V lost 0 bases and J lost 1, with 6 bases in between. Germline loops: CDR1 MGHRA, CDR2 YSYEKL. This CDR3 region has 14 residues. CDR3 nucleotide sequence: TGCGCCAGCAGCCAAGATTCAGTCCAAGAGACCCAGTACTTC. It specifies CASSQDSVQETQYF.

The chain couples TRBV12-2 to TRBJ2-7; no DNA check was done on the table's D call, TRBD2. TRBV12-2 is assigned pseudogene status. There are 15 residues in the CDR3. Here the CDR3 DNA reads TGTGCAAGTCGCCATCTGAGGGAGTGCCCCTACGAGCAGTACTTC. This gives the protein CASRHLRECPYEQYF.

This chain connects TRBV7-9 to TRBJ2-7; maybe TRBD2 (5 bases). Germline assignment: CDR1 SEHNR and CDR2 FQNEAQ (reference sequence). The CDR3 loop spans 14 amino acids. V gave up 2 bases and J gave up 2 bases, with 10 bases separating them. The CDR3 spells CASSLMLAPYEQYF. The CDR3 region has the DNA TGTGCCAGCAGCTTAATGCTAGCCCCCTACGAGCAGTACTTC.

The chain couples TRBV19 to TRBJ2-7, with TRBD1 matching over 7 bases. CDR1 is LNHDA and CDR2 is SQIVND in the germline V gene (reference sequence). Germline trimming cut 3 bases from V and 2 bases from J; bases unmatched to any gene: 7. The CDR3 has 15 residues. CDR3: CASSITQGQPYEQYF. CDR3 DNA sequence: TGTGCCAGTAGTATTACGCAGGGACAGCCCTACGAGCAGTACTTC.